This is a list of T cell receptor beta chains from one sample in a study of PD-1 blockade in classical Hodgkin lymphoma. The method was immunoSEQ multiplex PCR; TCRdb's version includes in-frame clones alone and lacks a portion of them. Of over 80,000 clones in the sample, roughly 92% were seen once. The material was peripheral blood mononuclear cells (PBMCs), obtained at baseline. These TCRs come from a human donor with classical Hodgkin lymphoma. CDR3s include the opening cysteine and the closing phenylalanine or tryptophan. A D gene is named only where the DNA matches it firmly. The size of a clone is reported for some rows only, either as once, few or many, or as a class for expanded clones.

J gene,V gene,D gene,clone size,CDR3 DNA,CDR3 protein
TRBJ2-7,TRBV7-9,-,once,TGTGCCAGCAGCTTTTCGTGGGGGAGAGGATACGAGCAGTACTTC,CASSFSWGRGYEQYF
TRBJ1-1,TRBV9,-,once,TGTGCCAGCAGCGTAGCAGGGAGTGAAGCTTTCTTT,CASSVAGSEAFF
TRBJ1-6,TRBV29-1,-,-,TGCAGCGTTGTTATGTGGACAGCCGAGACAGCGAATTCACCCCTCCACTTT,CSVVMWTAETANSPLHF
TRBJ2-2,TRBV9,TRBD2,-,TGTGCCAGCACCCCGGGACTAGCGGCCAACACCGGGGAGCTGTTTTTT,CASTPGLAANTGELFF
TRBJ2-3,TRBV28,TRBD2,-,TGTGCCAGCAGTTTGGGGGGGAGCACAGATACGCAGTATTTT,CASSLGGSTDTQYF
TRBJ2-3,TRBV27,-,-,TGTGCCAGCAGTACCCGGTCTTCGGATACGCAGTATTTT,CASSTRSSDTQYF
TRBJ2-7,TRBV5-1,TRBD2,-,TGCGCCAGCAGCTCGGGGGATGGACTAGCGGGATATGGCGAGCAGTACTTC,CASSSGDGLAGYGEQYF
TRBJ2-7,TRBV27,-,-,TGTGCCAGCAGTCCGCGACAGGATTACTCCTACGAGCAGTACTTC,CASSPRQDYSYEQYF
TRBJ2-4,TRBV7-9,-,once,TGTGCCAGCAGCTCCAATTTGGGGGGCGATGAGAGGATTCAGTACTTC,CASSSNLGGDERIQYF
TRBJ1-2,TRBV28,-,-,TGTGCCAGCAGGGGAGGACACACTCCTAACTATGGCTACACCTTC,CASRGGHTPNYGYTF
TRBJ2-3,TRBV2,TRBD2,-,TGTGCCAGTCTCTGGGAGGGTTCCACAGATACGCAGTATTTT,CASLWEGSTDTQYF
TRBJ2-7,TRBV27,TRBD2,-,TGTGCCAGCAGTTATAGCGGGAGGAGACCCTACGAGCAGTACTTC,CASSYSGRRPYEQYF
TRBJ2-7,TRBV29-1,-,-,TGCAGCGTTGGGGGGGAGTACTACGAGCAGTACTTC,CSVGGEYYEQYF
TRBJ2-5,TRBV7-2,-,-,TGTGCCAGCAGCCACGCAAGTACTAGGCAAGAGACCCAGTACTTC,CASSHASTRQETQYF
TRBJ2-7,TRBV7-8,TRBD2,once,TGTGCCAGCAGCCTCCTCCCTGGCCTAGCGGGAGGCTCCTACGAGCAGTACTTC,CASSLLPGLAGGSYEQYF
TRBJ1-2,TRBV6-6,-,-,TGTGCCAGCAGTTACTCGTCCGGTGCGACTAACTATGGCTACACCTTC,CASSYSSGATNYGYTF
TRBJ1-1,TRBV29-1,TRBD1,-,TGCAGCGCTAGGACAGGGGCAGGGGCTGAAGCTTTCTTT,CSARTGAGAEAFF
TRBJ2-7,TRBV6-5,-,-,TGTGCCAGCAGACCGCCGCCGGTAAACGAGCAGTACTTC,CASRPPPVNEQYF
TRBJ2-3,TRBV5-1,TRBD2,-,TGCGCCAGCAGCTTCAAACCGAGCGGGGGCCAGGATACGCAGTATTTT,CASSFKPSGGQDTQYF
TRBJ2-7,TRBV27,-,once,TGTGCCAGCAAGGGCGGATCCGGGGTCGAGCAGTACTTC,CASKGGSGVEQYF
TRBJ2-7,TRBV5-1,-,-,TGCGCCAGCAGCTCCGGACAGTCGAGGGCGTACGAGCAGTACTTC,CASSSGQSRAYEQYF
TRBJ1-5,TRBV10-2,-,-,TGCGCCAGCAGTGACACTGGGGCCCCGAGGGGCAATCAGCCCCAGCATTTT,CASSDTGAPRGNQPQHF
TRBJ2-6,TRBV7-9,-,-,TGTGCCAGCAGCTTCGAAGGCGGTGCTGGGGCCAACGTCCTGACTTTC,CASSFEGGAGANVLTF
TRBJ2-5,TRBV5-1,TRBD1,-,TGCGCCAGCAGCGTGAGACAGGGCGCGGAGACCCAGTACTTC,CASSVRQGAETQYF
TRBJ1-5,TRBV28,-,once,TGTGCCAGCAGGATGGGGGCAGGAAGCAATCAGCCCCAGCATTTT,CASRMGAGSNQPQHF
TRBJ2-1,TRBV5-1,-,-,TGCGCCAGCAGCTTGGAAACGATACCCAATTATGAGCAGTTCTTC,CASSLETIPNYEQFF
TRBJ1-1,TRBV7-9,-,-,TGTGCCAGCAGCTTAGCTCAGAGCATGAACACTGAAGCTTTCTTT,CASSLAQSMNTEAFF
TRBJ1-5,TRBV5-5,-,-,TGTGCCAGCAGCTTGATTCAGGCTAATCAGCCCCAGCATTTT,CASSLIQANQPQHF
TRBJ2-1,TRBV5-1,TRBD1,once,TGCGCCAGCAGCGCGGGACAGGGGGCGAACAATGAGCAGTTCTTC,CASSAGQGANNEQFF
TRBJ2-7,TRBV7-9,-,-,TGTGCCAGCAGCTCCCGGGACCGAGGGACCCACGAGCAGTACTTC,CASSSRDRGTHEQYF
TRBJ2-3,TRBV5-5,TRBD1,-,TGTGCCAGCCTTCGGTTAGGGGGCGAGCCCCAGGGTGTATACGGTACGCAGTATTTT,CASLRLGGEPQGVYGTQYF
TRBJ2-3,TRBV19,TRBD1,-,TGTGCCAGTAGTCGACAGGGACGGGACACAGATACGCAGTATTTT,CASSRQGRDTDTQYF